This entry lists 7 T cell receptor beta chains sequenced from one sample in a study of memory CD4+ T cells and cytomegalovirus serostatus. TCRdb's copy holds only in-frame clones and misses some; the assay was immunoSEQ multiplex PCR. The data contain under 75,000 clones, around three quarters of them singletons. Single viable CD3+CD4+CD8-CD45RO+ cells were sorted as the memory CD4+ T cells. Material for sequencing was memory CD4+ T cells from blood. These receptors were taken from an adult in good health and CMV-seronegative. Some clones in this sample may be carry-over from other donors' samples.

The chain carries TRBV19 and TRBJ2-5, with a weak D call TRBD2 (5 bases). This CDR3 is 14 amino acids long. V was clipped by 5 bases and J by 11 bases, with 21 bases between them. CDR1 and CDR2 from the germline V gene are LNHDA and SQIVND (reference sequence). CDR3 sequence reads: CASSLKTGLKSQYF. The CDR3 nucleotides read TGTGCCAGTAGTCTCAAAACTGGACTGAAATCGCAGTACTTC.

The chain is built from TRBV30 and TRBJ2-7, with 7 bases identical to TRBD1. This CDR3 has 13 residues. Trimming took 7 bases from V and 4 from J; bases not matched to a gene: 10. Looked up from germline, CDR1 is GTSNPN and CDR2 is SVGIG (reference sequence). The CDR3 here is CAFKRDRRYEQYF. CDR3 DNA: TGTGCCTTTAAACGGGACAGAAGATACGAGCAGTACTTC.

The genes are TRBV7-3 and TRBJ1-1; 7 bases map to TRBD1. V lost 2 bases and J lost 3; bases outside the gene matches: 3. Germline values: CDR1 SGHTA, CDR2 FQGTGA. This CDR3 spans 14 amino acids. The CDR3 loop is CASSLQGGDTEAFF. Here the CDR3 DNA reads TGTGCCAGCAGCTTACAGGGGGGAGACACTGAAGCTTTCTTT.

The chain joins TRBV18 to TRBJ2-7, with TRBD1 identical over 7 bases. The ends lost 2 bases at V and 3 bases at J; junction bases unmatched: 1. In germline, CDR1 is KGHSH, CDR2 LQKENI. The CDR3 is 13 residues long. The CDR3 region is CASSPRTGYEQYF. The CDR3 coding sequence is TGTGCCAGCTCACCAAGGACAGGCTACGAGCAGTACTTC.

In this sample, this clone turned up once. CDR3 coding DNA: TGCGCCAGCAGCCAAGAAGTGGGGGTTTTTGGCTACACCTTC. Its protein is CASSQEVGVFGYTF. The gene calls are TRBV4-1 and TRBJ1-2; possible D gene TRBD1, 5 bases. The CDR3 is 14 residues long. Germline V gene data show CDR1 as MGHRA and CDR2 as YSYEKL. The V end was cut by 0 bases, the J end by 7 bases, with 12 bases between.

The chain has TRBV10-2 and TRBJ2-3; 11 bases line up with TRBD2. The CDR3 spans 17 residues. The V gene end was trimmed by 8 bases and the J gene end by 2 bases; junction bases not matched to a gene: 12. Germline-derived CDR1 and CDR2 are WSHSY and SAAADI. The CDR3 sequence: CASHNQLLAGDTDTQYF. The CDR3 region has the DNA TGCGCCAGCCACAACCAGCTACTAGCGGGAGACACAGATACGCAGTATTTT.

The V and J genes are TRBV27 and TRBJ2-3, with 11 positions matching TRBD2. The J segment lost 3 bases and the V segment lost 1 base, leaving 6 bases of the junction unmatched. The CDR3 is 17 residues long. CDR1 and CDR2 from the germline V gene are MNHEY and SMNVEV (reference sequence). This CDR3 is CASSLFATSGGTDTQYF. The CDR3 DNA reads TGTGCCAGCAGTTTATTCGCCACTAGCGGGGGAACAGATACGCAGTATTTT.